This T cell receptor beta chain was sequenced during a study of cytomegalovirus exposure and HLA in healthy donors. Broader study findings: For most subjects, TCR beta sequences were reported to predict HLA-A and HLA-B alleles with accuracy. The authors later found TCR association rates varying by HLA locus, with DRB1 most and HLA-C fewest. Accounts indicate the classifier identified cytomegalovirus status with strong specificity and sensitivity. Through in vitro validation, a few CMV-associated chains were shown to be specific for CMV antigens.

A note on this clone: What it binds is not known.

The CDR3 sequence is 15 residues long. CDR1 is SNHLY, CDR2 FYNNEI, per germline. V shed 5 bases, J shed 2 bases, and the junction held 9 bases outside the gene matches. Both 60 Vbeta primers and 13 Jbeta primers went into the PCR. Only in-frame clones appear in the TCRdb table, and some are missing; sequencing was by immunoSEQ multiplex PCR. The data show more than 95,000 clones, 73% seen once. The material sequenced was PBMCs. The clonotype was recovered from a man between 60 and 70 years old in good health and CMV-seropositive. The rearrangement uses TRBV2 and TRBJ2-7; 7 bases map to TRBD1. The CDR3 nucleotides read TGTGCCAGCAGTTTGGACAGGAGCCTCACCTACGAGCAGTACTTC. It codes for CASSLDRSLTYEQYF.